What follows are 21 T cell receptor beta chains derived from one specimen sequenced in a study of T cells after yellow fever vaccination. MiXCR was run by TCRdb on the 5' RACE reads, yielding one entry per CDR3 protein. The sample consists of just under 600,000 distinct CDR3 sequences, 13% of them appearing once. The input for sequencing was PBMCs, taken on the day of the yellow fever booster vaccination. Source of these receptors: a man aged 30 to 45 who received the YFV17D yellow fever vaccine.

This clonotype came up a few times. The V gene is TRBV7-8, the J gene TRBJ2-5; D is unresolved. The CDR3 has 15 amino acids. Germline CDR1 and CDR2: SGHVS and FQNEAQ. V dropped 3 bases and J dropped 3 bases, with 14 bases sitting between them. CDR3 sequence: CASSFTMRSKETQYF. In nucleotides, the CDR3 is TGTGCCAGCAGCTTCACGATGAGGTCGAAAGAGACCCAGTACTTC.

This rearrangement joins TRBV6-1 to TRBJ2-7; D ambiguous. The length of the CDR3 is 15 residues. Germline CDR1 and CDR2: MNHNS and SASEGT. Trimming took off 6 bases at V and 0 bases at J, with 15 bases between the two ends. CDR3 sequence reads: CASSHSDGSSYEQYF. The CDR3 coding sequence is TGTGCCAGCAGCCATTCGGACGGCTCCTCCTACGAGCAGTACTTC.

This clonotype was counted at least ten times. The V gene is TRBV6-1, the J gene TRBJ2-1; no clear D gene. Per the germline V gene, CDR1 is MNHNS and CDR2 is SASEGT. The V and J ends lost 6 bases and 0 bases respectively, with 9 bases between them. The CDR3 contains 14 residues. CDR3 amino acids: CASSPESSYNEQFF. CDR3 coding DNA: TGTGCCAGCAGCCCCGAGAGCTCCTACAATGAGCAGTTCTTC.

With respect to this clonotype: Lacking the conserved final phenylalanine or tryptophan, this CDR3 likely reflects a read error. It is unclear where the CDR3 begins or ends on the DNA, so no DNA is shown, and the CDR3 is as TCRdb lists it. This chain joins TRBV20-1 and TRBJ2-3; the table calls TRBD1, which could not be checked here. Counting both end residues, the CDR3 totals 11 amino acids. The germline CDR1 and CDR2 sequences are DFQATT and SNEGSKA (reference sequence). The CDR3 here is CSARDPPLAGV.

V and J are TRBV6-5 and TRBJ1-2; possible D gene TRBD1, 5 bases. V lost 5 bases and J 8 bases, leaving 12 bases between the germline ends. This CDR3 region has 12 residues. Germline V gene lookup returns CDR1 MNHEY and CDR2 SVGAGI. CDR3 sequence: CASSPQGNGYTF. In DNA, the CDR3 is TGTGCCAGCAGTCCCCAGGGCAACGGCTACACCTTC.

The J gene is TRBJ2-2, the V gene TRBV7-6; a possible D gene is TRBD1 (5 bases). CDR1 is SGHVS and CDR2 is FNYEAQ in the germline V gene. This CDR3 has 14 residues. V lost 8 bases and J lost 4, with 14 bases in between. The CDR3 nucleotides are TGTGCCAGCGAGGTGGGGCTGCCCACCGGGGAGCTGTTTTTT. It encodes CASEVGLPTGELFF. The variable domain in full, completed from reference TRBV7-6 and TRBJ2-2, reads GAGVSQSPRYKVTKRGQDVALRCDPISGHVSLYWYRQALGQGPEFLTYFNYEAQQDKSGLPNDRFSAERPEGSISTLTIQRTEQRDSAMYRCASEVGLPTGELFFGEGSRLTVL.

The chain uses TRBV18 and TRBJ2-5, with unresolved D. V was pared by 1 base and J by 0 bases, with 9 bases between. CDR1 KGHSH and CDR2 LQKENI come from the germline V gene. The length of the CDR3 is 15 residues. This chain's CDR3 is CASSPRAMYQETQYF. CDR3 sequence (DNA): TGTGCCAGCTCACCACGAGCAATGTACCAAGAGACCCAGTACTTC. Using reference TRBV18 and TRBJ2-5 for the parts outside the CDR3, the full variable domain is NAGVMQNPRHLVRRRGQEARLRCSPMKGHSHVYWYRQLPEEGLKFMVYLQKENIIDESGMPKERFSAEFPKEGPSILRIQQVVRGDSAAYFCASSPRAMYQETQYFGPGTRLLVL.

This clonotype occurred many times. The chain employs TRBV20-1 and TRBJ2-1, with TRBD2 matching over 11 bases. Per the germline V gene, CDR1 is DFQATT and CDR2 is SNEGSKA (reference sequence). J gave up 3 bases and V 6 bases, and 4 bases lay outside the gene matches. CDR3 length: 14 amino acids. The CDR3 region is CSAPGTSGYNEQFF. The CDR3 DNA follows: TGCAGTGCCCCCGGGACTAGCGGCTACAATGAGCAGTTCTTC.

The CDR3 nucleotides read TGTGCCAGCAGCTTAAGGCGGGAGGGGAATGAGCAGTTCTTC. It encodes CASSLRREGNEQFF. The chain links TRBV7-6 to TRBJ2-1, with 9 bases aligning to TRBD2. There are 14 residues in the CDR3. J was trimmed by 7 bases and V by 2 bases; bases with no gene match: 3. Germline CDR1 SGHVS, CDR2 FNYEAQ.

The chain carries TRBV4-2 and TRBJ2-1; the D call may be TRBD1 or TRBD2 (5 bases each). In germline, CDR1 is LGHNA, CDR2 YNFKEQ. The ends were cut back, 2 bases at V and 0 bases at J, with 23 bases in the middle. The CDR3 is 20 amino acids. CDR3 DNA: TGTGCCAGCAGCCAAATCGCCGGGGCGATAAACGGCGGCTCCTACAATGAGCAGTTCTTC. The encoded protein is CASSQIAGAINGGSYNEQFF.

This clonotype was seen at least ten times. CDR3 sequence reads: CASSYSGRGRSGELFF. Written as DNA, the CDR3 is TGTGCCAGCAGTTACTCTGGCAGGGGGCGGTCCGGGGAGCTGTTTTTT. J is TRBJ2-2 and V is TRBV6-5; 8 positions match TRBD1. Per germline, CDR1 MNHEY and CDR2 SVGAGI. V shed 0 bases and J 6 bases; nucleotides not matched to a gene: 6. This CDR3 contains 16 residues.

The chain has TRBV5-1 and TRBJ2-3, with 8 bases fitting TRBD2. The V gene's germline CDR1 is SGHRS and CDR2 YFSETQ. The CDR3 totals 14 residues. The ends lost 3 bases at V and 4 bases at J; junction bases unmatched: 4. CDR3 protein: CASSSETSADTQYF. DNA for the CDR3: TGCGCCAGCAGCTCGGAGACTAGCGCAGATACGCAGTATTTT.

The gene calls are TRBV20-1 and TRBJ2-1, with D possibly matching TRBD2 (6 bases). V lost 6 bases and J lost 0, with 12 bases in between. CDR3 length equals 14 residues. The germline V gene has CDR1 DFQATT and CDR2 SNEGSKA (reference sequence). The CDR3 DNA follows: TGCAGTGCCAATAGCGGCCCCTCCTACAATGAGCAGTTCTTC. It is translated as CSANSGPSYNEQFF.

This clonotype has more than one count but fewer than ten. This rearrangement joins TRBV7-2 to TRBJ2-3; D is ambiguous. Germline V CDR1 and CDR2: SGHTA, FQGNSA. The length of the CDR3 is 14 residues. Trimming shortened V by 5 bases and J by 4 bases, and 13 bases separated the two germline ends. The CDR3 nucleotides are TGTGCCAGCAGCCTGATGCAGTTGGCAGATACGCAGTATTTT. This translates into CASSLMQLADTQYF.

This chain connects TRBV23-1 to TRBJ2-1, with D unresolved. TRBV23-1 is treated as an ORF (open reading frame) with a function not yet certain. V was trimmed by 7 bases and J by 10 bases, leaving 26 bases between them. This CDR3 has 16 residues. For the CDR3, the DNA is TGCGCCAGCACCCGACTCAACCCCCACCCGAATGGGGAGCAGTTCTTC. Translation: CASTRLNPHPNGEQFF.

The genes are TRBV12-3 or TRBV12-4 and TRBJ2-6, with 9 bases fitting TRBD1. This CDR3 contains 17 residues. Germline trimming cut 10 bases from V and 0 bases from J; bases unmatched to any gene: 10. CDR3 bases: TGTGCCATTTCCCCGGGACAGGGCACCTCTGGGGCCAACGTCCTGACTTTC. Translation: CAISPGQGTSGANVLTF.

The chain joins TRBV4-3 to TRBJ2-2; 10 nucleotides align to TRBD2. Germline lookup yields CDR1 LGHNA and CDR2 YSLEER. The CDR3 loop spans 16 amino acids. The V gene end was trimmed by 5 bases and the J gene end by 7 bases; junction bases not matched to a gene: 10. CDR3 loop: CASSGGASGSIGELFF. The CDR3, as DNA: TGCGCCAGCAGCGGAGGGGCTAGCGGGAGTATCGGGGAGCTGTTTTTT.

The chain links TRBV11-2 to TRBJ2-3; 7 nucleotides align to TRBD2. The CDR3 consists of 15 residues. Germline V gene lookup returns CDR1 SGHAT and CDR2 FQNNGV. The V and J ends lost 0 bases and 8 bases, in that order; junction bases with no gene match: 8. The CDR3 protein is CASSLEAFGGSTQYF. In nucleotides, the CDR3 is TGTGCCAGCAGCTTAGAGGCTTTTGGCGGGAGTACGCAGTATTTT.

The chain combines TRBV6-1 with TRBJ2-6, with D hard to call. V lost 5 bases and J lost 3, with 14 bases in between. CDR1 MNHNS and CDR2 SASEGT come from the germline V gene. This CDR3 has 16 residues. CDR3 DNA sequence: TGTGCCAGCAGTCCCTTCTCCGTTCATGGGGCCAACGTCCTGACTTTC. This encodes CASSPFSVHGANVLTF.

This sequence joins TRBV18 and TRBJ2-7, with D unclear. This CDR3 region has 16 residues. Trimming left V 0 bases short and J 2 bases short, with 14 bases between. Germline V gene data show CDR1 as KGHSH and CDR2 as LQKENI. CDR3 sequence (DNA): TGTGCCAGCTCACCACCATCGGCGAGTGCAACCTACGAGCAGTACTTC. It yields the protein CASSPPSASATYEQYF.

This chain connects TRBV7-2 to TRBJ2-1; D possibly corresponds to TRBD2 (6 bases). Trimming took off 8 bases at V and 4 bases at J, with 15 bases between the two ends. The CDR3 loop spans 14 amino acids. Germline-derived CDR1 and CDR2 are SGHTA and FQGNSA. The CDR3 protein is CASAGLRGYNEQFF. CDR3 nucleotides: TGTGCCAGCGCGGGGCTGCGGGGTTACAATGAGCAGTTCTTC.